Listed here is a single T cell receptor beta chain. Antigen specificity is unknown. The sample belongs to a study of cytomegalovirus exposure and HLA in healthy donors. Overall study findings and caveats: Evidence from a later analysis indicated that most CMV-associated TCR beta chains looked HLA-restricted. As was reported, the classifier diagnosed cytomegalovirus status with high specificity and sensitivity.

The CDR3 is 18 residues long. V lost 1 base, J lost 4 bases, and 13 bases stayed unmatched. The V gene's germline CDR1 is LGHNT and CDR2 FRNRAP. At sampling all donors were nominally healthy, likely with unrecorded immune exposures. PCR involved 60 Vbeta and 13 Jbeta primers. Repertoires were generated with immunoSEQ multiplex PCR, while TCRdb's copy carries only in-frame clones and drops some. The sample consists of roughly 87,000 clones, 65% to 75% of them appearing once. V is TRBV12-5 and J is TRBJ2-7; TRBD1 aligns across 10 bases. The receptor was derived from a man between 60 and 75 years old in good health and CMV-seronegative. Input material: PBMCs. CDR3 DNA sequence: TGTGCTAGTGGTTTGGCCAGCTCGGTAGGGACAGGGGTGTACGAGCAGTACTTC. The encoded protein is CASGLASSVGTGVYEQYF.